This T cell receptor beta chain was obtained from a study of shared clonotypes between healthy human individuals. Trimming stripped 4 bases from V and 3 bases from J, with 13 bases between. The CDR3 covers 15 residues. The V gene's germline CDR1 is MDHEN and CDR2 SYDVKM. CD45RO-negative, CCR7-selected cells formed the naive CD8 fraction, which excluded terminally differentiated effector memory CD45RA+ cells. The protocol was immunoSEQ multiplex PCR, while the TCRdb copy is restricted to in-frame clones and leaves out a portion. The repertoire consists of about 600,000 clones, with about 95% occurring once and the leading ten covering approximately 0.1%.

Sequenced: naive CD8+ T cells sorted from blood. The clonotype was recovered from a woman in her thirties in good health. The chain joins TRBV28 to TRBJ1-5, with D possibly being TRBD1 (6 bases). CDR3 protein: CASSYNRVHNQPQHF. The CDR3 bases are TGTGCCAGCAGTTACAACAGGGTCCACAATCAGCCCCAGCATTTT.